Each of the 4 T cell receptor beta chains below was sequenced from the same sample in a study of T cell responses to AZD1222 COVID-19 vaccine. Data came from immunoSEQ multiplex PCR; TCRdb stores just in-frame clones and leaves some out. The data contain some 120,000 clones, 87% of them singletons. The sample was peripheral blood, taken on day 0 of AZD1222 vaccination. The source of these receptors is an adult in good health.

The chain has TRBV29-1 and TRBJ2-1; D is ambiguous. V lost 5 bases, J lost 0 bases, and 11 bases lay in between. Germline values: CDR1 SQVTM, CDR2 ANQGSEA. The CDR3 is 14 residues long. CDR3 in DNA: TGCAGCGTTCAAGCAGGCGGCTCCTACAATGAGCAGTTCTTC. This codes for CSVQAGGSYNEQFF.

The sample holds a few counts of this clone. The chain couples TRBV5-1 to TRBJ1-4, with 7 bases matching TRBD1. Germline assignment: CDR1 SGHRS and CDR2 YFSETQ. Trimming cost V 0 bases and J 7 bases; bases outside gene matches: 6. There are 15 residues in the CDR3. The CDR3 loop is CASSLERTGGEKLFF. The CDR3 DNA reads as TGCGCCAGCAGCTTGGAAAGGACAGGAGGTGAAAAACTGTTTTTT.

The chain links TRBV14 to TRBJ2-7, with a weak D call TRBD1 (5 bases). The CDR3 extends over 15 amino acids. The V gene lost 1 base and the J gene lost 1 base, with 11 bases spanning the gap. The V gene's germline CDR1 is SGHDN and CDR2 FVKESK. The CDR3: CASSQGITGSYEQYF. Written as DNA, the CDR3 is TGTGCCAGCAGCCAAGGAATCACAGGATCCTACGAGCAGTACTTC. The whole variable domain, remainder taken from reference TRBV14 and TRBJ2-7, is EAGVTQFPSHSVIEKGQTVTLRCDPISGHDNLYWYRRVMGKEIKFLLHFVKESKQDESGMPNNRFLAERTGGTYSTLKVQPAELEDSGVYFCASSQGITGSYEQYFGPGTRLTVT.

This rearrangement joins TRBV6-2 or TRBV6-3 to TRBJ2-2, with 7 bases that match TRBD2. The V segment lost 5 bases and the J segment 3 bases; nucleotides outside the gene matches: 6. Looked up from germline, CDR1 is MNHEY and CDR2 is SVGEGT. The CDR3 is 15 amino acids. As DNA, the CDR3 is TGTGCCAGCAGTCCCTTTAGCGGGTACACCGGGGAGCTGTTTTTT. Its protein product is CASSPFSGYTGELFF.